These T cell receptor beta chains were read from a single sample in a study of technical replicates of blood from four donors. Repertoires were generated with immunoSEQ multiplex PCR, while TCRdb's copy carries only in-frame clones and drops some. The table records some 83,000 clones, just over 90% of them present only once. Sequenced material: T cells isolated from PBMCs. Source of these receptors: a human donor in good health. Each CDR3 is given with its conserved first and last residue. The D gene is left open where the match is weak. Size tells how often a clone was seen (once, few, many) or the class of an expanded clone, and some rows leave it out.

TRBV18	.	TRBJ2-2	.	CASSWQARSGNTGELFF	TGTGCCAGCTCGTGGCAGGCGAGATCTGGGAACACCGGGGAGCTGTTTTTT
TRBV10-3	.	TRBJ1-5	.	CAIHTDLNQPQHF	TGTGCCATTCACACAGACCTCAATCAGCCCCAGCATTTT
TRBV6-1	.	TRBJ1-2	TRBD1	CASSPGWGQDYGYTF	TGTGCCAGCAGTCCCGGTTGGGGACAGGACTATGGCTACACCTTC
TRBV7-6	.	TRBJ2-1	TRBD2	CASSLALRLAGYNEQFF	TGTGCCAGCAGCTTAGCGCTCAGGCTAGCGGGCTACAATGAGCAGTTCTTC
TRBV6-1	.	TRBJ1-1	TRBD1	CASSHDRVNTEAFF	TGTGCCAGCAGTCACGACAGGGTGAACACTGAAGCTTTCTTT
TRBV7-6	.	TRBJ2-1	TRBD2	CASSPPLAGGSNEQFF	TGTGCCAGCAGCCCCCCGCTAGCGGGAGGATCGAATGAGCAGTTCTTC
TRBV27	.	TRBJ2-3	.	CASSLSPGEGWSTDTQYF	TGTGCCAGCAGTTTATCTCCGGGAGAGGGATGGAGCACAGATACGCAGTATTTT
TRBV4-1	few	TRBJ2-3	.	CASRPGFLSHTDTQYF	TGCGCCAGCAGACCGGGGTTCCTTTCCCACACAGATACGCAGTATTTT
TRBV19	.	TRBJ1-2	TRBD1	CASSLVSDRDGYTF	TGTGCCAGTAGTCTCGTTTCGGACAGGGATGGCTACACCTTC
TRBV7-3	.	TRBJ1-6	.	CASSLTAPDRFGSPLHF	TGTGCCAGCAGCTTAACAGCCCCCGACAGGTTCGGATCACCCCTCCACTTT
TRBV5-1	.	TRBJ1-1	.	CASSLRGGLTEAFF	TGCGCCAGCAGCTTGCGTGGGGGACTTACTGAAGCTTTCTTT
TRBV9	.	TRBJ1-2	TRBD1	CASSVDGTAFYGYTF	TGTGCCAGCAGCGTAGATGGGACAGCTTTTTATGGCTACACCTTC
TRBV27	.	TRBJ1-1	.	CASRVLDRAFF	TGTGCCAGCAGAGTCCTTGATCGGGCTTTCTTT
TRBV28	.	TRBJ2-7	TRBD1	CASSYVRGLLHEQYF	TGTGCCAGCAGTTACGTCAGGGGGCTGCTCCACGAGCAGTACTTC
TRBV30	.	TRBJ1-1	.	CAWEDGTEAFF	TGTGCCTGGGAAGACGGGACTGAAGCTTTCTTT
TRBV7-9	once	TRBJ2-1	TRBD2	CASSPGLADMGEQFF	TGTGCCAGCAGCCCGGGACTAGCGGACATGGGTGAGCAGTTCTTC